The sequence of this T cell receptor beta chain was determined in a study of Graves' ophthalmopathy and Graves' hyperthyroidism. There are many counts of this clonotype. TCR beta CDR3 amplification used RNA transcripts. The library came from an HTBI-primed first-round RT-PCR and a second-round multiplex PCR. TCRdb ran MiXCR on the multiplex PCR reads and lists one entry per CDR3 protein. The sample contains about 220,000 distinct CDR3 sequences, roughly 21% of which appear only once. The CDR3 runs 13 residues. Per germline, CDR1 DFQATT and CDR2 SNEGSKA (reference sequence). Trimming left V 6 bases short and J 8 bases short, with 19 bases between.

This TCR was sampled from a woman aged 45-65 years with Graves' ophthalmopathy. Sequenced sample: peripheral blood. V usage is TRBV20-1 and J usage is TRBJ1-2; D gene uncertain. For the CDR3, the DNA is TGCAGTGCCCGAGAGGTGGTCGCAGGAGGCTACACCTTC. Protein sequence: CSAREVVAGGYTF.